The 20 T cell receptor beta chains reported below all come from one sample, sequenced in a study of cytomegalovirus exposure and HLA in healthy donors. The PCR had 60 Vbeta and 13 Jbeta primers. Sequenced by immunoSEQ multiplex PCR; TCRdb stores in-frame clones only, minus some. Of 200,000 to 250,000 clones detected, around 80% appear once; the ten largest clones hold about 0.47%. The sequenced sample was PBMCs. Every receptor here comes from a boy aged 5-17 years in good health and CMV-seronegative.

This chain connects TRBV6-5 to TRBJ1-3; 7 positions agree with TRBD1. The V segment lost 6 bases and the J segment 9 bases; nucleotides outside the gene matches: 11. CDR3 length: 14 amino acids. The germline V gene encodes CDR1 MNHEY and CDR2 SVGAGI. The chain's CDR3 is CASRRGPAGGTIYF. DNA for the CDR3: TGTGCCAGCAGAAGGGGGCCTGCCGGGGGCACCATATATTTT.

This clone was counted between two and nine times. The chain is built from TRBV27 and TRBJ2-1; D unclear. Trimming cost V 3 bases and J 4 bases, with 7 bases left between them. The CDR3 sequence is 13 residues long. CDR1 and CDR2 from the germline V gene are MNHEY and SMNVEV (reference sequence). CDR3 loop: CASSLGRYNEQFF. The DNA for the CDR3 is TGTGCCAGCAGTTTGGGCAGATACAATGAGCAGTTCTTC.

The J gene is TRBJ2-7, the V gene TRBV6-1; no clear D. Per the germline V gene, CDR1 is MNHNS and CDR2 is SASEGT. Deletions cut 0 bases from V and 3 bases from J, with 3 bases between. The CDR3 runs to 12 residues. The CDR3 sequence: CASSEASYEQYF. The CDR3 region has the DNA TGTGCCAGCAGTGAAGCTAGCTACGAGCAGTACTTC.

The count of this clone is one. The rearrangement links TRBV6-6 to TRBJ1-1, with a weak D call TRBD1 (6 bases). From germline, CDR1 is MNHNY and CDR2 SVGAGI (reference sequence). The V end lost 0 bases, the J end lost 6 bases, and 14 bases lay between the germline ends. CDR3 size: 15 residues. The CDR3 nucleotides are TGTGCCAGCAGTTACTCGGGGGGGCGCGACCCTGAAGCTTTCTTT. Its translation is CASSYSGGRDPEAFF.

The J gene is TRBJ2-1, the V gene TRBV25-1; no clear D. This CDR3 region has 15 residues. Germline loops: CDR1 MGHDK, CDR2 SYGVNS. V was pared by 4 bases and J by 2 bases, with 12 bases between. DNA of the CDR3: TGTGCCAGCAGTGCCCCAGGATATACCTACAATGAGCAGTTCTTC. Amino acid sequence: CASSAPGYTYNEQFF.

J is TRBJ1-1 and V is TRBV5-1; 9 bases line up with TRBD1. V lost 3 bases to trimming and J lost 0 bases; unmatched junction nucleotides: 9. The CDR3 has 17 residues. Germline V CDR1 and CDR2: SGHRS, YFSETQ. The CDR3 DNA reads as TGCGCCAGCAGCTGGGGACAGGGCCAGGCTTTGAACACTGAAGCTTTCTTT. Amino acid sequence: CASSWGQGQALNTEAFF.

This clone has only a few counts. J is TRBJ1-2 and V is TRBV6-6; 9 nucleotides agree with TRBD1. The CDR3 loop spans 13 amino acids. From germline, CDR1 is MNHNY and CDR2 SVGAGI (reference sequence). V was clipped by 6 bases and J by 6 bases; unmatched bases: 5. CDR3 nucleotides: TGTGCCAGCAGCCACAGGACAGGGGATGGCTACACCTTC. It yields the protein CASSHRTGDGYTF.

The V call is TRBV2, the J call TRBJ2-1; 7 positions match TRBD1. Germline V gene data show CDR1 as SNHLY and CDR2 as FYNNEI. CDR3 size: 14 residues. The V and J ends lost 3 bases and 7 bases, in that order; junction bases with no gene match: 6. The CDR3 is CASSEVGQWNEQFF. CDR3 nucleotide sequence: TGTGCCAGCAGTGAGGTGGGACAGTGGAATGAGCAGTTCTTC.

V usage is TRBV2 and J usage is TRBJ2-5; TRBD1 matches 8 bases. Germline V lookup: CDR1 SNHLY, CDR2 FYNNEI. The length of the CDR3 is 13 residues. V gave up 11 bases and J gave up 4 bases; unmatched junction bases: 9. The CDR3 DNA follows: TGTGCCGTCGATCGGCAGGGGGCAGAGACCCAGTACTTC. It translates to CAVDRQGAETQYF.

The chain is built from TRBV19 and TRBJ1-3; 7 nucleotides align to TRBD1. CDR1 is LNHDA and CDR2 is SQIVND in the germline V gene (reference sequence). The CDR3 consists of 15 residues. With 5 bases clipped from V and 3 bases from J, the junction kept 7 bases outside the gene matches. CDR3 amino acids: CASSFLRDSGNTIYF. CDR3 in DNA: TGTGCCAGTAGTTTCCTCCGGGACAGTGGAAACACCATATATTTT.

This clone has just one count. The CDR3 region has the DNA TGCAGCGTTGAAGCGGGAGGCCCCCGAACCTACAATGAGCAGTTCTTC. Encoded protein: CSVEAGGPRTYNEQFF. The chain uses TRBV29-1 and TRBJ2-1; 7 positions match TRBD2. Trimming cost V 1 base and J 2 bases; bases outside gene matches: 8. CDR3 length: 16 amino acids. Germline assignment: CDR1 SQVTM and CDR2 ANQGSEA.

Written as DNA, the CDR3 is TGCGCCAGTGCGGGGGGGATTGACGAGCAGTACTTC. Its protein is CASAGGIDEQYF. This chain links TRBV10-2 with TRBJ2-7; the match to TRBD2 covers 9 bases. Looked up from germline, CDR1 is WSHSY and CDR2 is SAAADI. V gave up 9 bases and J gave up 5 bases; unmatched junction bases: 5. There are 12 residues in the CDR3.

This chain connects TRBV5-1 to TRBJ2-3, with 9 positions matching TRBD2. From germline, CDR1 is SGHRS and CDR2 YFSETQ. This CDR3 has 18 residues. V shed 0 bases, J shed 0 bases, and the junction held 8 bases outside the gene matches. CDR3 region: CASSLGTSGRSSTDTQYF. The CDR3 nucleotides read TGCGCCAGCAGCTTGGGCACTAGCGGGCGCTCCAGCACAGATACGCAGTATTTT. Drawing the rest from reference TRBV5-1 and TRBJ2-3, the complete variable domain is KAGVTQTPRYLIKTRGQQVTLSCSPISGHRSVSWYQQTPGQGLQFLFEYFSETQRNKGNFPGRFSGRQFSNSRSEMNVSTLELGDSALYLCASSLGTSGRSSTDTQYFGPGTRLTVL.

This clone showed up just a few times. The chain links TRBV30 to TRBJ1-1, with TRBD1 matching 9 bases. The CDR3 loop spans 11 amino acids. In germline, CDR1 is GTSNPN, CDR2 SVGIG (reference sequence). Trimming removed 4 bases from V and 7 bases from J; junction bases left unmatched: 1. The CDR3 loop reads CAWTDRGEAFF. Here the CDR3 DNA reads TGTGCCTGGACGGACAGGGGTGAAGCTTTCTTT. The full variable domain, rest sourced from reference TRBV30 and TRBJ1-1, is SQTIHQWPATLVQPVGSPLSLECTVEGTSNPNLYWYRQAAGRGLQLLFYSVGIGQISSEVPQNLSASRPQDRQFILSSKKLLLSDSGFYLCAWTDRGEAFFGQGTRLTVV.

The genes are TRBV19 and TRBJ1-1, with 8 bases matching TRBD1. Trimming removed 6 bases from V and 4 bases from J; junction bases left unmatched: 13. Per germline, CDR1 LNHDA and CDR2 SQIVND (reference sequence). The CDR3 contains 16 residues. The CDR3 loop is CASRAPPDRAVTEAFF. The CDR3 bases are TGTGCCAGTAGGGCGCCCCCGGACAGGGCCGTCACTGAAGCTTTCTTT.

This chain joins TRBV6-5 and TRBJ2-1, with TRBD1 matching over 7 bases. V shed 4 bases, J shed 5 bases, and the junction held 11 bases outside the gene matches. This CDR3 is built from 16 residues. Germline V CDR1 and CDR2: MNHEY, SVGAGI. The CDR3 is CASSFDGTGVNNEQFF. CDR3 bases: TGTGCCAGCAGTTTCGACGGAACAGGGGTAAACAATGAGCAGTTCTTC.

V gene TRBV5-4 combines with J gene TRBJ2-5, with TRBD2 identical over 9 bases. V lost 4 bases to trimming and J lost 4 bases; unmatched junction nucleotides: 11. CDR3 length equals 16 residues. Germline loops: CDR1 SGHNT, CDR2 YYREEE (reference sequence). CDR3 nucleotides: TGTGCCAGCAGCCCGGGGCGGGAGCGGGGGGTAGAGACCCAGTACTTC. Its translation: CASSPGRERGVETQYF.

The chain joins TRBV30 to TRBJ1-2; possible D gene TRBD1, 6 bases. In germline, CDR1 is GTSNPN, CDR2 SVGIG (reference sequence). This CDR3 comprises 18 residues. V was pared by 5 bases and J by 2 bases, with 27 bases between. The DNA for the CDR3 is TGTGCCTGGGAGGCCCCAAGGACAGCGCTTATGGGAAACTATGGCTACACCTTC. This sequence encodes CAWEAPRTALMGNYGYTF.

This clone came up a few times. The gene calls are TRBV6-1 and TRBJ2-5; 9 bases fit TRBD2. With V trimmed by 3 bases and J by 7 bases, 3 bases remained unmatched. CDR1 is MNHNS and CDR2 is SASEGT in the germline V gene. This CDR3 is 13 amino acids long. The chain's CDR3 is CASSERGGVTQYF. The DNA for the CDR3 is TGTGCCAGCAGTGAGCGGGGGGGGGTGACCCAGTACTTC.

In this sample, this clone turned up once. The CDR3 loop is CASSDAGTSGSSTDTQYF. As DNA, the CDR3 is TGTGCCAGCAGTGACGCCGGGACTAGCGGGAGTAGCACAGATACGCAGTATTTT. The V call is TRBV6-1, the J call TRBJ2-3, with TRBD2 identical over 14 bases. The germline CDR1 and CDR2 sequences are MNHNS and SASEGT. The CDR3 has 18 amino acids. Unmatched junction bases numbered 5, after V lost 3 bases and J lost 0 bases.